The 6 T cell receptor beta chains below come from one sample, sequenced in a study of shared clonotypes between healthy human individuals. The assay was immunoSEQ multiplex PCR, and TCRdb's table has in-frame clones only and misses some. The sample lists roughly 2.5 million clones, more than 90% occurring once. The specimen sequenced was naive CD4+ T cells sorted from blood. The sample's subset: CD45RA+ positively selected. The receptors were gathered from a man aged 18 to 29 in good health.

The J gene is TRBJ2-7, the V gene TRBV5-6; TRBD1 is a possible D gene (6 bases). This CDR3 is built from 16 residues. The V end was cut by 4 bases, the J end by 0 bases, with 17 bases between. Germline CDR1 and CDR2: SGHDT and YYEEEE. CDR3 protein: CASSAGMDSVSYEQYF. Here the CDR3 DNA reads TGTGCCAGCAGCGCTGGAATGGACAGTGTCTCCTACGAGCAGTACTTC.

The chain is built from TRBV7-9 and TRBJ1-3, with D unresolved. Germline assignment: CDR1 SEHNR and CDR2 FQNEAQ (reference sequence). The CDR3 is 15 residues long. V lost 6 bases and J 3 bases, leaving 15 bases between the germline ends. The CDR3, as DNA: TGTGCCAGCAGTTACCTAACAGCCCGTGGAAACACCATATATTTT. Translation gives CASSYLTARGNTIYF.

This chain joins TRBV6-6 and TRBJ1-1, with D possibly matching TRBD1 (5 bases). V lost 7 bases and J 4 bases, leaving 13 bases between the germline ends. The CDR3 is 13 amino acids. Germline V gene lookup returns CDR1 MNHNY and CDR2 SVGAGI (reference sequence). The CDR3 is CASTRDPITEAFF. CDR3 bases: TGTGCCAGCACCCGGGACCCTATCACTGAAGCTTTCTTT.

The chain recombines TRBV7-2 with TRBJ2-1, with TRBD2 identical over 12 bases. The CDR3 length is 16 residues. V trimming: 4 bases; J trimming: 4 bases; junction bases outside the gene matches: 5. CDR1 is SGHTA and CDR2 is FQGNSA in the germline V gene. The CDR3 DNA is TGTGCCAGCAGCTCCAAAGGGACTAGCGGGTACAATGAGCAGTTCTTC. It encodes CASSSKGTSGYNEQFF.

As concerns this clone: The junction differs from germline at one of its ends, possibly a read error. The V gene is TRBV5-6, the J gene TRBJ1-2; D is perhaps TRBD1 (6 bases). CDR1 is SGHDT and CDR2 is YYEEEE in the germline V gene. CDR3 length equals 14 residues. The CDR3 protein is CASSATGRPGGCTF. Written as DNA, the CDR3 is TGTGCCAGCAGCGCGACAGGTCGACCGGGTGGCTGCACCTTC.

The count of this clone is one. The V gene is TRBV5-5, the J gene TRBJ2-3; no clear D gene. Trimming left V 0 bases short and J 3 bases short, with 2 bases between. The CDR3 runs 12 residues. Germline V lookup: CDR1 SGHKS, CDR2 YYEKEE (reference sequence). CDR3 DNA sequence: TGTGCCAGCAGCTTGGAAACAGATACGCAGTATTTT. Residues: CASSLETDTQYF.